The clone carrying this TCR beta chain was counted only a few times. As yet, its antigen is unknown. The data are from a study of CD8+ T cells in alopecia areata. Indicated treatment: oral pan-JAK inhibitor, 5-10 mg twice daily. Lesional scalp punch biopsies and peripheral blood were collected from alopecia areata patients. Study-wide points: Normal scalp had lower clonality than lesional scalp, with alopecia totalis/universalis lesions showing this most strongly. Patients shared TCRs less clearly than mice did, possibly owing to HLA. Numerous expanded lesional clones remained in scalp and blood during tofacitinib.

In germline, CDR1 is SEHNR, CDR2 FQNEAQ (reference sequence). Trimming removed 5 bases at V and 7 bases at J, with 15 bases between. The CDR3 length is 14 residues. As the sequencing template, cDNA was produced by extracting RNA and reverse transcribing it. Sequencing used immunoSEQ multiplex PCR; TCRdb keeps in-frame clones, though not all of them. Altogether about 6,900 clones are present, roughly 75% being singletons, with the ten largest covering 15% to 20%. This chain links TRBV7-9 with TRBJ2-1; D is unclear. The sequencing used skin, collected at week 4, from a patient treated with tofacitinib. The source of this sequence is a human donor with alopecia areata. The CDR3 reads CASSLLLVGNEQFF. The DNA for the CDR3 is TGTGCCAGCAGCCTTTTACTGGTGGGGAATGAGCAGTTCTTC. Supplemented by reference TRBV7-9 and TRBJ2-1, the full variable domain reads DTGVSQNPRHKITKRGQNVTFRCDPISEHNRLYWYRQTLGQGPEFLTYFQNEAQLEKSRLLSDRFSAERPKGSFSTLEIQRTEQGDSAMYLCASSLLLVGNEQFFGPGTRLTVL.